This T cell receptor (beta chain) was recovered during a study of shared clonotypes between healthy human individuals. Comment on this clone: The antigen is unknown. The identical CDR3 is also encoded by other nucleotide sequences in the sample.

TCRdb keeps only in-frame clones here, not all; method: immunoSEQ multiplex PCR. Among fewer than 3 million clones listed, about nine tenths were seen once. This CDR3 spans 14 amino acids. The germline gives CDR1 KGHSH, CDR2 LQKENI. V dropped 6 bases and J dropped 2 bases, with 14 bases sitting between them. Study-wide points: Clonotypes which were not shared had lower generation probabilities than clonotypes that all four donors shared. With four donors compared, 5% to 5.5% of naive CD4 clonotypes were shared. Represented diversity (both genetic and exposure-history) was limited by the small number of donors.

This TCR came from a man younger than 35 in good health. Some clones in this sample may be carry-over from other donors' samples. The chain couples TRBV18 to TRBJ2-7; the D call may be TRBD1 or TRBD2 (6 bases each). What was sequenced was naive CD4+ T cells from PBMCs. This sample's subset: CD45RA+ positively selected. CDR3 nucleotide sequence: TGTGCCAGCTCTCAAAACAGGGAGGCCTACGAGCAGTACTTC. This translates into CASSQNREAYEQYF. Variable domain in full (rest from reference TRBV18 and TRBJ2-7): NAGVMQNPRHLVRRRGQEARLRCSPMKGHSHVYWYRQLPEEGLKFMVYLQKENIIDESGMPKERFSAEFPKEGPSILRIQQVVRGDSAAYFCASSQNREAYEQYFGPGTRLTVT.